Detailed here is one TCR beta chain. V lost 0 bases, J lost 3 bases, and 4 bases stayed unmatched. CDR1 is LGHDT, CDR2 YNNKEL, per germline (reference sequence). CDR3 length equals 15 residues. The data belong to a study of blood T cell repertoires in COVID-19. Overall study: Samples taken during acute and convalescent COVID-19 were collected in the United States, Italy and Spain. T cells, B-cell-depleted T cells, or PBMCs provided the cDNA or gDNA that served as material.

Methods used by the authors: Amplification of reference gene primers provided the estimated nucleated cell counts. Profiled with immunoSEQ multiplex PCR; TCRdb holds only in-frame clones, not every one. That table gives V, J and clone size, and the DNA gave D and trimming. The data show 150,000 to 200,000 clones, around 89% seen once. Sample: peripheral blood. This receptor was obtained from a man aged 55 to 70 with acute or convalescent COVID-19. This chain connects TRBV3-1 (or the pseudogene TRBV3-2) to TRBJ1-2, with 7 nucleotides matching TRBD1. The CDR3 nucleotides read TGTGCCAGCAGCCAAGATGACAGGGTGGACTATGGCTACACCTTC. It specifies CASSQDDRVDYGYTF.